These 23 T cell receptor beta chains came from one sample sequenced in a study of T cells after yellow fever vaccination. TCRdb recomputed calls from the 5' RACE reads with MiXCR, one row per CDR3 protein. The table includes approximately 150,000 distinct CDR3 sequences, around 9.3% detected once. The source material was CD8+ T cells sorted from PBMCs, sampled 45 days after the yellow fever booster vaccination. The source is a young man who received the YFV17D yellow fever vaccine.

This chain joins TRBV10-3 and TRBJ2-2; no clear D. Deletions cut 10 bases from V and 0 bases from J, with 12 bases between. There are 14 residues in the CDR3. CDR1 and CDR2 from the germline V gene are ENHRY and SYGVKD. The CDR3 loop is CATESRANTGELFF. In DNA form, the CDR3 reads TGTGCCACGGAAAGCCGCGCGAACACCGGGGAGCTGTTTTTT.

This clonotype was observed many times. This chain joins TRBV7-6 and TRBJ2-3, with D perhaps matching TRBD2 (5 bases). V dropped 4 bases and J dropped 0 bases, with 20 bases sitting between them. Germline CDR1 SGHVS, CDR2 FNYEAQ. The CDR3 loop spans 18 amino acids. CDR3: CASSSPRTGYSSTDTQYF. The CDR3 nucleotides are TGTGCCAGCAGCTCGCCACGGACGGGATACTCTAGCACAGATACGCAGTATTTT.

The table lists this clonotype with a few counts. The chain uses TRBV7-6 and TRBJ1-2; tentative D call: TRBD1 (5 bases). The CDR3 length is 15 residues. V gave up 2 bases and J gave up 4 bases, with 14 bases separating them. The germline V gene encodes CDR1 SGHVS and CDR2 FNYEAQ. The CDR3 sequence: CASSLRGLPSYGYTF. CDR3 sequence (DNA): TGTGCCAGCAGCTTAAGGGGCCTTCCCTCCTATGGCTACACCTTC.

The chain links TRBV13 to TRBJ2-7; possible D gene TRBD1, 7 bases. The germline CDR1 and CDR2 sequences are PRHDT and FYEKMQ (reference sequence). V lost 5 bases to trimming and J lost 1 base, with 18 bases between them. There are 16 residues in the CDR3. CDR3 loop: CASSPAGQQYSYEQYF. For the CDR3, the DNA is TGTGCCAGCAGCCCTGCGGGACAGCAGTATTCCTACGAGCAGTACTTC.

This clonotype has a handful of counts. The genes are TRBV4-1 and TRBJ2-1; D might be TRBD2 (5 bases). CDR3 length: 15 residues. The germline V and J ends were trimmed by 0 bases and 9 bases, with 15 bases remaining between them. The germline CDR1 and CDR2 sequences are MGHRA and YSYEKL. CDR3 DNA sequence: TGCGCCAGCAGCCAAGAAACACCGGGGAGTGGTGAGCAGTTCTTC. This sequence encodes CASSQETPGSGEQFF.

This clonotype has a count of ten or more. The chain recombines TRBV28 with TRBJ1-5; no clear D gene. Germline-derived CDR1 and CDR2 are MDHEN and SYDVKM. CDR3 length: 12 amino acids. Trimming stripped 6 bases from V and 11 bases from J, with 14 bases between. The CDR3 loop reads CASSLQLGAQHF. CDR3 nucleotides: TGTGCCAGCAGCCTTCAATTGGGTGCCCAGCATTTT.

This clonotype was seen more than once but under ten times. The chain couples TRBV27 to TRBJ2-3; D is unresolved. The CDR3 covers 11 residues. From germline, CDR1 is MNHEY and CDR2 SMNVEV (reference sequence). Trimming removed 6 bases at V and 7 bases at J, with 8 bases between. The CDR3 protein is CASRFFYTQYF. The CDR3 nucleotides are TGTGCCAGCAGGTTCTTTTATACGCAGTATTTT.

This clonotype was recorded many times. This rearrangement joins TRBV11-2 to TRBJ2-1; no clear D gene. Per germline, CDR1 SGHAT and CDR2 FQNNGV. The CDR3 runs 20 residues. The V and J ends lost 5 bases and 2 bases respectively, with 28 bases between them. The CDR3 region is CASSLPAVPGGLTAYNEQFF. The CDR3 DNA sequence: TGTGCCAGCAGCCTCCCTGCCGTCCCTGGTGGGCTTACCGCCTACAATGAGCAGTTCTTC.

The CDR3 DNA sequence: TGTGCCAGCAGCTCCACCTATGGCTACACCTTC. Protein sequence: CASSSTYGYTF. J is TRBJ1-2 and V is TRBV7-9, with D hard to call. The CDR3 extends over 11 amino acids. Germline CDR1 SEHNR, CDR2 FQNEAQ (reference sequence). Trimming shortened V by 4 bases and J by 4 bases, and 4 bases separated the two germline ends.

J is TRBJ1-3 and V is TRBV29-1; D is uncertain. The V gene lost 1 base and the J gene lost 0 bases, with 10 bases spanning the gap. Germline values: CDR1 SQVTM, CDR2 ANQGSEA. This CDR3 is built from 15 residues. The CDR3 bases are TGCAGCGTTGAAGGGCGAGTGGACTCTGGAAACACCATATATTTT. Its protein is CSVEGRVDSGNTIYF.

This clonotype was observed at least ten times. The J gene is TRBJ2-3, the V gene TRBV9; possibly TRBD2 for D (6 bases). Germline-derived CDR1 and CDR2 are SGDLS and YYNGEE. Trimming stripped 3 bases from V and 2 bases from J, with 10 bases between. The CDR3 length is 14 residues. As DNA, the CDR3 is TGTGCCAGCAGCGCCGGGACTCCCACAGATACGCAGTATTTT. It codes for CASSAGTPTDTQYF.

The CDR3 DNA reads as TGTGCCAGCAGCTCCCCAGCGAATCAGCCCCAGCATTTT. It translates to CASSSPANQPQHF. The V gene is TRBV9, the J gene TRBJ1-5; D is uncertain. The germline gives CDR1 SGDLS, CDR2 YYNGEE. The V gene lost 4 bases and the J gene lost 4 bases, with 9 bases spanning the gap. The CDR3 contains 13 residues.

This clonotype was observed many times. The V and J genes are TRBV2 and TRBJ2-7, with 7 nucleotides matching TRBD2. Trimming took 3 bases from V and 3 from J; bases not matched to a gene: 5. The length of the CDR3 is 14 residues. Germline lookup yields CDR1 SNHLY and CDR2 FYNNEI. The CDR3 region has the DNA TGTGCCAGCAGTGAGGGGGGGTATTACTACGAGCAGTACTTC. This translates into CASSEGGYYYEQYF.

This clonotype was found many times. The J gene is TRBJ1-1, the V gene TRBV4-3; D not resolved. The germline gives CDR1 LGHNA, CDR2 YSLEER. The CDR3 totals 14 residues. The germline V and J ends were trimmed by 4 bases and 6 bases, with 15 bases remaining between them. The CDR3 DNA reads TGCGCCAGCAGCCTAACGGAGGTAGCAGCTGAAGCTTTCTTT. Protein product: CASSLTEVAAEAFF.

This clonotype turned up a few times. V and J are TRBV20-1 and TRBJ2-1, with 11 bases identical to TRBD1. Germline CDR1 reads DFQATT; CDR2 reads SNEGSKA (reference sequence). This CDR3 comprises 15 residues. With V trimmed by 6 bases and J by 7 bases, 11 bases remained unmatched. Written as DNA, the CDR3 is TGCAGTGCGCCCAACCGGGACAGGGGGGAAAATGAGCAGTTCTTC. Its protein is CSAPNRDRGENEQFF.

A few counts support this clonotype. This chain links TRBV7-9 with TRBJ2-5, with D possibly matching TRBD2 (6 bases). This CDR3 has 14 amino acids. Germline V gene lookup returns CDR1 SEHNR and CDR2 FQNEAQ (reference sequence). Between the trimmed V and J ends, which lost 5 bases and 7 bases, there was a span of 17 bases. In DNA form, the CDR3 reads TGTGCCAGCAGCCCCGTGGGAGGAGATAGGACCCAGTACTTC. It encodes CASSPVGGDRTQYF.

This clonotype was seen many times. This chain connects TRBV29-1 to TRBJ1-1, with D uncertain. Germline CDR1 reads SQVTM; CDR2 reads ANQGSEA. Trimming took off 6 bases at V and 5 bases at J, with 16 bases between the two ends. CDR3 size: 13 residues. CDR3 sequence reads: CSVAENTDTEAFF. As DNA, the CDR3 is TGCAGCGTCGCCGAGAACACTGATACTGAAGCTTTCTTT.

The V call is TRBV12-3 or TRBV12-4, the J call TRBJ2-5; the D is unclear. CDR3 length: 16 amino acids. Deletions cut 6 bases from V and 4 bases from J, with 21 bases between. The CDR3 loop is CASSSSLGRLGETQYF. In DNA form, the CDR3 reads TGTGCCAGCAGCTCGAGCCTAGGGCGCCTTGGAGAGACCCAGTACTTC.

This clonotype was counted ten times or more. This chain joins TRBV4-3 and TRBJ2-4; D not resolved. Germline-derived CDR1 and CDR2 are LGHNA and YSLEER. The length of the CDR3 is 12 residues. The V and J ends lost 4 bases and 7 bases respectively, with 8 bases between them. As DNA, the CDR3 is TGCGCCAGCAGCCCCTCTGGGAACATTCAGTACTTC. It yields the protein CASSPSGNIQYF.

The V gene is TRBV7-9, the J gene TRBJ2-1, with a tentative D call TRBD2 (6 bases). Looked up from germline, CDR1 is SEHNR and CDR2 is FQNEAQ (reference sequence). The CDR3 has 15 residues. Trimming left V 5 bases short and J 7 bases short, with 18 bases between. Here the CDR3 DNA reads TGTGCCAGCAGCCAACCGGGACTGCGCGGGAATGAGCAGTTCTTC. Translating it yields CASSQPGLRGNEQFF.

The chain couples TRBV15 to TRBJ2-2; the D gene is possibly TRBD2 (7 bases). The CDR3 extends over 17 amino acids. CDR1 and CDR2 from the germline V gene are LNHNV and YYDKDF (reference sequence). Trimming removed 0 bases at V and 4 bases at J, with 15 bases between. The CDR3 loop reads CATSRDLGGALTGELFF. The DNA for the CDR3 is TGTGCCACCAGCAGAGATCTGGGGGGGGCGCTCACCGGGGAGCTGTTTTTT.

The chain uses TRBV13 and TRBJ2-2; D may correspond to TRBD1 or TRBD2 (5 bases each). From germline, CDR1 is PRHDT and CDR2 FYEKMQ (reference sequence). The CDR3 runs 14 residues. The V gene lost 5 bases and the J gene lost 5 bases, with 12 bases spanning the gap. The CDR3 bases are TGTGCCAGCAGCCGGGGACGTCCGACCGGGGAGCTGTTTTTT. Translating gives CASSRGRPTGELFF. The full variable domain, in which reference TRBV13 and TRBJ2-2 provide the parts outside the CDR3, is AAGVIQSPRHLIKEKRETATLKCYPIPRHDTVYWYQQGPGQDPQFLISFYEKMQSDKGSIPDRFSAQQFSDYHSELNMSSLELGDSALYFCASSRGRPTGELFFGEGSRLTVL.

The chain carries TRBV7-6 and TRBJ2-7; D uncertain. CDR3 size: 14 residues. Germline CDR1 and CDR2: SGHVS and FNYEAQ. V lost 1 base, J lost 2 bases, and 9 bases lay in between. The CDR3 DNA follows: TGTGCCAGCAGCTTAGATGCCAATGCCTACGAGCAGTACTTC. Amino acids: CASSLDANAYEQYF.